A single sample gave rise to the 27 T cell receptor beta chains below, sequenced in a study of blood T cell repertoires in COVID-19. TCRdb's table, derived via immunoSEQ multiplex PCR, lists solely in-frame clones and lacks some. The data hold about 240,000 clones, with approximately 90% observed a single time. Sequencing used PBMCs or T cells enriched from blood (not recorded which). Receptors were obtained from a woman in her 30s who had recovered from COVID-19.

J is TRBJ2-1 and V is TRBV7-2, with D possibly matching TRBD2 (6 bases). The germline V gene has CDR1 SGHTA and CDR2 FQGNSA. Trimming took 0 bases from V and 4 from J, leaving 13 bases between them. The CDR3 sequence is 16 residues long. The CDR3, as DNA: TGTGCCAGCAGCTTAGCTCTTTGGGGGAGGTACAATGAGCAGTTCTTC. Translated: CASSLALWGRYNEQFF.

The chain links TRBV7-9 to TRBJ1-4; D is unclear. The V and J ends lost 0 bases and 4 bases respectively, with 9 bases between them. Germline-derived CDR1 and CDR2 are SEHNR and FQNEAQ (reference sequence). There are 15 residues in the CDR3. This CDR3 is CASSLAYQYNEKLFF. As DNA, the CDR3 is TGTGCCAGCAGCTTAGCGTATCAGTATAATGAAAAACTGTTTTTT.

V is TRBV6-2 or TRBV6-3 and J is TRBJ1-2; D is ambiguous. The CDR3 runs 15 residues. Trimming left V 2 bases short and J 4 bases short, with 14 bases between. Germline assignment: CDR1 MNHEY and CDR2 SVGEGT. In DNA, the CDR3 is TGTGCCAGCAGTTACATCACAACAGAAATCTATGGCTACACCTTC. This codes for CASSYITTEIYGYTF.

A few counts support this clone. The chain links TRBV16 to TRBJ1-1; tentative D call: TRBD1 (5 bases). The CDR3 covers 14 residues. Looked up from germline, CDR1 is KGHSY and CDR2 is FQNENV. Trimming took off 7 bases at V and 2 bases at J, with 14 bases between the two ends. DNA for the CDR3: TGTGCCAGCACCCACTTGGGGGGTAACACTGAAGCTTTCTTT. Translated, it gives CASTHLGGNTEAFF.

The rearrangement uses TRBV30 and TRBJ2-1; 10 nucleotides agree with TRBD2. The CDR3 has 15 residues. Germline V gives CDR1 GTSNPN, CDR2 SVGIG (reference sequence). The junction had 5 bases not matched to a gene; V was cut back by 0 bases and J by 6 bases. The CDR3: CAWSVGLAGVNEQFF. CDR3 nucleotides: TGTGCCTGGAGTGTAGGGCTAGCGGGAGTCAATGAGCAGTTCTTC.

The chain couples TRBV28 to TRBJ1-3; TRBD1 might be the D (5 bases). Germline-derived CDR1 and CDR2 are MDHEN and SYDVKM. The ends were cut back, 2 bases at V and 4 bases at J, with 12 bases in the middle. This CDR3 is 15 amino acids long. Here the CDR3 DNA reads TGTGCCAGCAGTTTAACGCAGGGTTCGGGAAACACCATATATTTT. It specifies CASSLTQGSGNTIYF.

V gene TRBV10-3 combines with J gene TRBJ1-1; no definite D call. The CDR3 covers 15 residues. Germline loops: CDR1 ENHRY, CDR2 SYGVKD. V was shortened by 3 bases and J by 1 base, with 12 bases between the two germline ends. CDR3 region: CAISDRAAKNTEAFF. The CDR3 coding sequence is TGTGCCATCAGTGATCGAGCAGCGAAGAACACTGAAGCTTTCTTT.

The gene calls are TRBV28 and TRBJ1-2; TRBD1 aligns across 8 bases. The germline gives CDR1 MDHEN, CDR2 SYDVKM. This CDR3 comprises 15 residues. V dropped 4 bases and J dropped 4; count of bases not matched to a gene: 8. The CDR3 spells CASSSPQGGAYGYTF. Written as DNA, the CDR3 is TGTGCCAGCAGTTCACCACAGGGGGGGGCCTATGGCTACACCTTC.

The CDR3 nucleotides are TGTGCCAGCAGCCCCCGGATCAGGGATTCACCCCTCCACTTT. Encoded protein: CASSPRIRDSPLHF. The J gene is TRBJ1-6, the V gene TRBV7-6; a weak D match, TRBD1 (5 bases). Trimming left V 5 bases short and J 8 bases short, with 13 bases between. The CDR3 consists of 14 residues. Germline V gene sequence: CDR1 SGHVS, CDR2 FNYEAQ.

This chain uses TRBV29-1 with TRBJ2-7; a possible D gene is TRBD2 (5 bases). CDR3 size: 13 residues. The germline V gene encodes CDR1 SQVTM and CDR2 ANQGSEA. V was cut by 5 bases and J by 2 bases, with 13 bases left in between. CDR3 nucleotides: TGCAGCGTTAGAACTAGTGGGGCCTACGAGCAGTACTTC. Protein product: CSVRTSGAYEQYF.

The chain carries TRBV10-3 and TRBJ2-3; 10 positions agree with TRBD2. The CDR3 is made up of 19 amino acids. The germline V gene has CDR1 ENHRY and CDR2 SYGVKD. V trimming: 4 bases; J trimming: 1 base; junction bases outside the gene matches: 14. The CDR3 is CAISGISETSGIRTDTQYF. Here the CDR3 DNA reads TGTGCCATCAGTGGCATATCCGAAACTAGCGGGATTCGCACAGATACGCAGTATTTT.

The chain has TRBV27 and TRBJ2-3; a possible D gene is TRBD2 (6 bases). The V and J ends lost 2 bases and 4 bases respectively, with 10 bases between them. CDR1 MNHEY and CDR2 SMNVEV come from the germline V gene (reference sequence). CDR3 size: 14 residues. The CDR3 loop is CASSLRRGADTQYF. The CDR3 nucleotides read TGTGCCAGCAGTTTAAGGCGGGGTGCAGATACGCAGTATTTT.

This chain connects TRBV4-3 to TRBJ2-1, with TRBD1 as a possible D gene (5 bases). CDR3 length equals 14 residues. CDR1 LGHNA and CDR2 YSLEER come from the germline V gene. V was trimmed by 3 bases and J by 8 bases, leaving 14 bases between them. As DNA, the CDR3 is TGCGCCAGCAGCCATACGGACACGGGCGATGAGCAGTTCTTC. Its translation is CASSHTDTGDEQFF.

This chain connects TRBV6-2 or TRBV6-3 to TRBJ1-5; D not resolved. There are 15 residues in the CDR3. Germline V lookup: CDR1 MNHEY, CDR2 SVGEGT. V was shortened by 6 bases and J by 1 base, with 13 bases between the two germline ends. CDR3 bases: TGTGCCAGCAGCTCCCGGCGGAGAAGCAATCAGCCCCAGCATTTT. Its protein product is CASSSRRRSNQPQHF.

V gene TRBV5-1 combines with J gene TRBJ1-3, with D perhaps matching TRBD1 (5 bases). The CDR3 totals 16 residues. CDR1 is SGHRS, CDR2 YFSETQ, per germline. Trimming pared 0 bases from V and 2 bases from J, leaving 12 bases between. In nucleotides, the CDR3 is TGCGCCAGCAGCTTGGACAGGCCGGAAGCTGGAAACACCATATATTTT. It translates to CASSLDRPEAGNTIYF.

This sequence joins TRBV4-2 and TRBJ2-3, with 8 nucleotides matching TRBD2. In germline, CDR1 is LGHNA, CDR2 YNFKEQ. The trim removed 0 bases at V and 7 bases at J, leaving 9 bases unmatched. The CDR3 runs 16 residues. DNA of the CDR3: TGTGCCAGCAGCCAAGAGGTGGCGGGAGGTCAATATACGCAGTATTTT. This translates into CASSQEVAGGQYTQYF.

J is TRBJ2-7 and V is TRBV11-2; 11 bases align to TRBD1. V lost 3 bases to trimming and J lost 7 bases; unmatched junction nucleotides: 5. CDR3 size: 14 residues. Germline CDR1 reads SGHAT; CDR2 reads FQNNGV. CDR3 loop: CASSFRTGGLEQYF. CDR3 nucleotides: TGTGCCAGCAGCTTTCGGACAGGGGGCCTTGAGCAGTACTTC. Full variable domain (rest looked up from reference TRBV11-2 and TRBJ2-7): EAGVAQSPRYKIIEKRQSVAFWCNPISGHATLYWYQQILGQGPKLLIQFQNNGVVDDSQLPKDRFSAERLKGVDSTLKIQPAKLEDSAVYLCASSFRTGGLEQYFGPGTRLTVT.

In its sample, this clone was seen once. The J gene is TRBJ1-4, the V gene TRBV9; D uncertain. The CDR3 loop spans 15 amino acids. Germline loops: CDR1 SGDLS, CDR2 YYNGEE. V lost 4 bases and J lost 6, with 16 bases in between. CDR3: CASSLRGGLDEKLFF. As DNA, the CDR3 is TGTGCCAGCAGCCTAAGAGGAGGGTTGGATGAAAAACTGTTTTTT.

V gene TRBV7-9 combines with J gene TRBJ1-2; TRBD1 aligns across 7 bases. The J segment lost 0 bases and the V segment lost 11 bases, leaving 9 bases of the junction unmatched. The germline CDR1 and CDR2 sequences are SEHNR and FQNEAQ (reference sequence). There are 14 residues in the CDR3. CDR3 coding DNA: TGTGCCTACGAAATTGGGACAGCTAACTATGGCTACACCTTC. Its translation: CAYEIGTANYGYTF.

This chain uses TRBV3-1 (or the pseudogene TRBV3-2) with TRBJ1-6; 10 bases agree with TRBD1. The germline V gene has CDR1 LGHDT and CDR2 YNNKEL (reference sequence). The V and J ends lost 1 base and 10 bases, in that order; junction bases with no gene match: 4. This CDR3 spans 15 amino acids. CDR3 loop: CASSQVGTGESPLHF. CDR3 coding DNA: TGTGCCAGCAGCCAAGTAGGGACAGGGGAATCACCCCTCCACTTT.

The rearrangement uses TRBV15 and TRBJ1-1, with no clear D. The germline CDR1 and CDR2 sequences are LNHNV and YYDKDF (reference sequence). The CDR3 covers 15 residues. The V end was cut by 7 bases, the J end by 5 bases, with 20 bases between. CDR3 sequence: CATTWRVGGGTEAFF. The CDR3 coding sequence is TGTGCCACCACCTGGAGGGTAGGTGGTGGAACTGAAGCTTTCTTT.

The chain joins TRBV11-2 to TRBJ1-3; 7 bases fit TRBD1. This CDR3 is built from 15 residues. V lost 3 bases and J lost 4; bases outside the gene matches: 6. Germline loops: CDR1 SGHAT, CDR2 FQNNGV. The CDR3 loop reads CASSFEGATGNTIYF. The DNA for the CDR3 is TGTGCCAGCAGCTTCGAGGGGGCGACAGGAAACACCATATATTTT.

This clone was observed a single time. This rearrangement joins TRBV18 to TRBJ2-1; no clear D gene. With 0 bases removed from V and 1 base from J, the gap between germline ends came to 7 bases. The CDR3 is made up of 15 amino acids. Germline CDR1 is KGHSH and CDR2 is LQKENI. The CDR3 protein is CASSPPLQSYNEQFF. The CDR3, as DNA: TGTGCCAGCTCACCACCGCTACAGTCCTACAATGAGCAGTTCTTC.

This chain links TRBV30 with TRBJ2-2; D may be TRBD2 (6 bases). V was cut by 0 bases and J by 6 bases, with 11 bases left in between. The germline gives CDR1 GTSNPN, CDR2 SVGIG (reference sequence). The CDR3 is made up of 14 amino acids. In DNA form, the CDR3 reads TGTGCCTGGAGTGTCCCACCGGGGGCCGGGGAGCTGTTTTTT. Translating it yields CAWSVPPGAGELFF.

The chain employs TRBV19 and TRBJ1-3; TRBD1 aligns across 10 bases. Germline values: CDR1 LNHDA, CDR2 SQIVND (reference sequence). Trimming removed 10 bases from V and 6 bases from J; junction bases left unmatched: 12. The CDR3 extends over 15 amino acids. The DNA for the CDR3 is TGTGCCACCGAGAGCCGGGACAGGGGTACAAACACCATATATTTT. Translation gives CATESRDRGTNTIYF.

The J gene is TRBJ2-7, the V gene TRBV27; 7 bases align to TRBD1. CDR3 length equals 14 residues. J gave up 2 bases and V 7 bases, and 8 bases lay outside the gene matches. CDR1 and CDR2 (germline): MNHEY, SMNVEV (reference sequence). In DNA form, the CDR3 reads TGTGCCAGCAAAATAAGGACAGGAACCTACGAGCAGTACTTC. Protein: CASKIRTGTYEQYF.

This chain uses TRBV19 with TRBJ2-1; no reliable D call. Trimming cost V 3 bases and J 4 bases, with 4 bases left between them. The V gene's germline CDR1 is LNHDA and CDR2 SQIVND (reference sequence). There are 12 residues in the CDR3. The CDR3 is CASSMEYNEQFF. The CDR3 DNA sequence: TGTGCCAGTAGTATGGAGTACAATGAGCAGTTCTTC.